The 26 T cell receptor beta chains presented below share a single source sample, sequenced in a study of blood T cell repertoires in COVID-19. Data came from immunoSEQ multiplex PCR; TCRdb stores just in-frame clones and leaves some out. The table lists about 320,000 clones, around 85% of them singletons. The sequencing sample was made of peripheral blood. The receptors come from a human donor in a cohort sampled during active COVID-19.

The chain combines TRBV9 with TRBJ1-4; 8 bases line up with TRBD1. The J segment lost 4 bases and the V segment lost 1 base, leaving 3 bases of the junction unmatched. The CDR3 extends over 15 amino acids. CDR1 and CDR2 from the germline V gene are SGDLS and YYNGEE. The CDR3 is CASSVRDRLNEKLFF. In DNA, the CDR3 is TGTGCCAGCAGCGTACGGGACAGGCTTAATGAAAAACTGTTTTTT.

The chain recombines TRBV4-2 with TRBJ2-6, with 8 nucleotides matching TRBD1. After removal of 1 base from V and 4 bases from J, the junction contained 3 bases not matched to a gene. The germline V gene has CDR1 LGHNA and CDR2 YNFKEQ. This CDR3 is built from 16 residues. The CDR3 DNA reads TGTGCCAGCAGCCAAGGACAGGGGACCGGGGCCAACGTCCTGACTTTC. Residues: CASSQGQGTGANVLTF.

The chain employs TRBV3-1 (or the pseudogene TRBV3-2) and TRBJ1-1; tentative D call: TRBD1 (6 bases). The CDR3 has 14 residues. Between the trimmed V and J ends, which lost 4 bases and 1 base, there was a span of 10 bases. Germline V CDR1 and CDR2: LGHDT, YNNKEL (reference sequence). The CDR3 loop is CASSRLTGNTEAFF. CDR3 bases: TGTGCCAGCAGCCGCCTGACAGGGAACACTGAAGCTTTCTTT.

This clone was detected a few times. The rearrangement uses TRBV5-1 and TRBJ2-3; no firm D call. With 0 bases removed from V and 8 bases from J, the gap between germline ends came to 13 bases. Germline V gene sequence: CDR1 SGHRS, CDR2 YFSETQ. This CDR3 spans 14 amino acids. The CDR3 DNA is TGCGCCAGCAGCTTGGATGAGTCCCGAGTTACGCAGTATTTT. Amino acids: CASSLDESRVTQYF. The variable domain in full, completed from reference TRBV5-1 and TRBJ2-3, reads KAGVTQTPRYLIKTRGQQVTLSCSPISGHRSVSWYQQTPGQGLQFLFEYFSETQRNKGNFPGRFSGRQFSNSRSEMNVSTLELGDSALYLCASSLDESRVTQYFGPGTRLTVL.

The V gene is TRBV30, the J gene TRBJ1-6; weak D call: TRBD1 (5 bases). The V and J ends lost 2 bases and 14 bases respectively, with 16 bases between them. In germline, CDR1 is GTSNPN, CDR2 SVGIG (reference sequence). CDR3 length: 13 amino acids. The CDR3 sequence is CAWSIGAGISLHF. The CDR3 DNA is TGTGCCTGGAGTATCGGGGCGGGGATATCCCTCCACTTT.

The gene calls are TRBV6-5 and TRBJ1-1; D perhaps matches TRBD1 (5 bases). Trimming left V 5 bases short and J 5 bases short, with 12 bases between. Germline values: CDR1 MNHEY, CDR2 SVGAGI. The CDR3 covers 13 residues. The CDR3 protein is CASSRQGRTEAFF. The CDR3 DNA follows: TGTGCCAGCAGTCGGCAGGGTAGAACTGAAGCTTTCTTT.

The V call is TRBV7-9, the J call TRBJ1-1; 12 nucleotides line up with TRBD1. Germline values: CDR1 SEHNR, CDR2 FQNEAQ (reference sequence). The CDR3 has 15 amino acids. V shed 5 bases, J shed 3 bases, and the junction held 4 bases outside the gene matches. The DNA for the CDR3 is TGTGCCAGCAGCCCTGGGACAGGGGGCGACACTGAAGCTTTCTTT. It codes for CASSPGTGGDTEAFF.

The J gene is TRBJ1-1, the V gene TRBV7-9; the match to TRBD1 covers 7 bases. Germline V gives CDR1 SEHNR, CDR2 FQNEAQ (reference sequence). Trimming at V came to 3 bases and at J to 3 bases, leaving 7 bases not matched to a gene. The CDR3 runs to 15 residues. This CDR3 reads CASSFQQGLYTEAFF. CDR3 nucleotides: TGTGCCAGCAGCTTCCAACAGGGGTTGTACACTGAAGCTTTCTTT.

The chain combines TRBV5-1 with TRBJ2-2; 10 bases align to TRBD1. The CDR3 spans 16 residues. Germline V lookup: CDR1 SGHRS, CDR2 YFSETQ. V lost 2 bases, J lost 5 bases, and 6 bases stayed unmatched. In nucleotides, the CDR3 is TGCGCCAGCAGCTTCGGACGACAGGGGGCGACCGGGGAGCTGTTTTTT. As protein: CASSFGRQGATGELFF.

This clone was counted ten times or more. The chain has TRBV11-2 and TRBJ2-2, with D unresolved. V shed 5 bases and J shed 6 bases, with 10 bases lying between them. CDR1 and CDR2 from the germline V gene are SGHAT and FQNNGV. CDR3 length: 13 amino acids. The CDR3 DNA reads TGTGCCAGCAGCCACGAGGCAGCCGGGGAGCTGTTTTTT. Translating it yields CASSHEAAGELFF.

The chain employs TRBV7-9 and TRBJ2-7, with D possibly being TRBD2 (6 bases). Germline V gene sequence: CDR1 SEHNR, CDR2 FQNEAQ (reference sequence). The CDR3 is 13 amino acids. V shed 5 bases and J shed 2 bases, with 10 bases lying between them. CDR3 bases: TGTGCCAGCAGCCCTAGCGCGGCCTACGAGCAGTACTTC. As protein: CASSPSAAYEQYF.

The CDR3 nucleotides are TGTGCCAGTAGTATTATCCCCAATCAGCCCCAGCATTTT. Protein sequence: CASSIIPNQPQHF. The chain has TRBV19 and TRBJ1-5; no clear D gene. Germline V gene sequence: CDR1 LNHDA, CDR2 SQIVND (reference sequence). The CDR3 runs to 13 residues. V was cut by 3 bases and J by 3 bases, with 6 bases left in between.

The CDR3 coding sequence is TGTGCCAGCAGGGCCGACAGGGTGGGAGGCTACACCTTC. Residues: CASRADRVGGYTF. The rearrangement links TRBV12-3 or TRBV12-4 to TRBJ1-2; 7 bases align to TRBD1. There are 13 residues in the CDR3. Losses at the gene ends were 6 bases for V and 8 bases for J; bases not matched to a gene: 9.

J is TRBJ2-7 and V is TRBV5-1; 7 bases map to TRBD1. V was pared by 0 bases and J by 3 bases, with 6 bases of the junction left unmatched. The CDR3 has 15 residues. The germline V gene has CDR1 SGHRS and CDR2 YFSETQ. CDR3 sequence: CASSLGTGPNYEQYF. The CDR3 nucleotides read TGCGCCAGCAGCTTGGGGACAGGCCCGAACTACGAGCAGTACTTC.

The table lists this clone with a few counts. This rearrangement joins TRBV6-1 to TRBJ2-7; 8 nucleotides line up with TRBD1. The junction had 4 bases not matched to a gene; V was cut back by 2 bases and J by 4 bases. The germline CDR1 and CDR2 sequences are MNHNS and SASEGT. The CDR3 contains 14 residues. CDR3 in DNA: TGTGCCAGCAGTGAACCCGGACAGGGATACGAGCAGTACTTC. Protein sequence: CASSEPGQGYEQYF.

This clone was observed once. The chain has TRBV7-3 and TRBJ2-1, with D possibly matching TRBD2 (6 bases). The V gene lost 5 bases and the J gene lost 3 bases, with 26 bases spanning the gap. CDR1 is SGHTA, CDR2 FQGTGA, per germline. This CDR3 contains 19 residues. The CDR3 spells CASSREPLPRGVNYNEQFF. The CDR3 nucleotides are TGTGCCAGCAGCAGAGAACCTCTTCCCCGCGGGGTTAACTACAATGAGCAGTTCTTC. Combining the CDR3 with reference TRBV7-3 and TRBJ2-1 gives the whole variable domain GAGVSQTPSNKVTEKGKYVELRCDPISGHTALYWYRQSLGQGPEFLIYFQGTGAADDSGLPNDRFFAVRPEGSVSTLKIQRTERGDSAVYLCASSREPLPRGVNYNEQFFGPGTRLTVL.

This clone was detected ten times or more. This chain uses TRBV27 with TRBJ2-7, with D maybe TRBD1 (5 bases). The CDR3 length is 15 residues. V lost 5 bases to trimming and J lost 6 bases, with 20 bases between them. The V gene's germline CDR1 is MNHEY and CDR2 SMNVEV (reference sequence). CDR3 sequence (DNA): TGTGCCAGCAGTGCCCCAGGAATGGGGCAAGGCGAGCAGTACTTC. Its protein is CASSAPGMGQGEQYF.

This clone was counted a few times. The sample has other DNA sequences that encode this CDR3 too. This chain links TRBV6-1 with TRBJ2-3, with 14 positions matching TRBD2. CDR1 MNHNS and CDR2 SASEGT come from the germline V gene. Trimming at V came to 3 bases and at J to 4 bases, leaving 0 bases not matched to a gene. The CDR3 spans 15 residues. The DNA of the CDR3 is TGTGCCAGCAGTGAGACTAGCGGGGGGGCAGATACGCAGTATTTT. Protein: CASSETSGGADTQYF.

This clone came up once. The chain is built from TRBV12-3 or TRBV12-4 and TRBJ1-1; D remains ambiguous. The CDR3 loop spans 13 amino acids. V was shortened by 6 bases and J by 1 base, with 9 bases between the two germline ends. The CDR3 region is CASRWSGNTEAFF. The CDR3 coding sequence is TGTGCCAGCAGGTGGTCAGGGAACACTGAAGCTTTCTTT.

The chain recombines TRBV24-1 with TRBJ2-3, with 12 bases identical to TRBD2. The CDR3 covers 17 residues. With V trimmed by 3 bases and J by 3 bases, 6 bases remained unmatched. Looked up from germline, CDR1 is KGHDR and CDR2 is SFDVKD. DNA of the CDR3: TGTGCCACCAGTGATCCTAGCGGGGGGGCTGGGACAGATACGCAGTATTTT. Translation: CATSDPSGGAGTDTQYF.

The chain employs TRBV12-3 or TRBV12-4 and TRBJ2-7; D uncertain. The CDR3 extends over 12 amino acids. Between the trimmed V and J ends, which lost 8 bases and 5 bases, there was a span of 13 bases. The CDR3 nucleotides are TGTGCCAGCTCCCCCACAAGTCACGAGCAGTACTTC. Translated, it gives CASSPTSHEQYF.

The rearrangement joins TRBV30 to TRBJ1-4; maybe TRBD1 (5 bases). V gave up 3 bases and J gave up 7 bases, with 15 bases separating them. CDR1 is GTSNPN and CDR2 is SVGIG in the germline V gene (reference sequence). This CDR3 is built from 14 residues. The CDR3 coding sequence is TGTGCCTGGAGCGATAGGCAGGGAAGTGAAAAACTGTTTTTT. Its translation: CAWSDRQGSEKLFF. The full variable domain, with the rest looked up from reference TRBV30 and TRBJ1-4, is SQTIHQWPATLVQPVGSPLSLECTVEGTSNPNLYWYRQAAGRGLQLLFYSVGIGQISSEVPQNLSASRPQDRQFILSSKKLLLSDSGFYLCAWSDRQGSEKLFFGSGTQLSVL.

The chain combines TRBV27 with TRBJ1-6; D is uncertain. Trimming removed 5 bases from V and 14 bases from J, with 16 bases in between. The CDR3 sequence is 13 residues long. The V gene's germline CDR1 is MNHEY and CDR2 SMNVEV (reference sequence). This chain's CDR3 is CASSNSPSSALHF. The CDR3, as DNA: TGTGCCAGCAGTAATTCCCCCTCCTCGGCCCTCCACTTT.

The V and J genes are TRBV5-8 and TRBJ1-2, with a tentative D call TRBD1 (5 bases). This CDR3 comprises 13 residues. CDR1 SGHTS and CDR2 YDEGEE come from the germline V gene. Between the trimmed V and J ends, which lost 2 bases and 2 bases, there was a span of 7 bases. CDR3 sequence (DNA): TGTGCCAGCAGCTTAAACAGGAACTATGGCTACACCTTC. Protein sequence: CASSLNRNYGYTF.

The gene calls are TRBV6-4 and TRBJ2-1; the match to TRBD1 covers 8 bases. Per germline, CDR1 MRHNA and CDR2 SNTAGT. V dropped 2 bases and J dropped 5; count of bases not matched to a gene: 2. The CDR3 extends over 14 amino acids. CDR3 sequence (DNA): TGTGCCAGCAGTGACCCGGGACAGGACAATGAGCAGTTCTTC. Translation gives CASSDPGQDNEQFF.

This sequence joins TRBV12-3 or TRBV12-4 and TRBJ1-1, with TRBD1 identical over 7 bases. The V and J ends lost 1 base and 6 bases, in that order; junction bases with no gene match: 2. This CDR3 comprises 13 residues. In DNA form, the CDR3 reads TGTGCCAGCAGTTTAGGACAGGGCTCTGAAGCTTTCTTT. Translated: CASSLGQGSEAFF.